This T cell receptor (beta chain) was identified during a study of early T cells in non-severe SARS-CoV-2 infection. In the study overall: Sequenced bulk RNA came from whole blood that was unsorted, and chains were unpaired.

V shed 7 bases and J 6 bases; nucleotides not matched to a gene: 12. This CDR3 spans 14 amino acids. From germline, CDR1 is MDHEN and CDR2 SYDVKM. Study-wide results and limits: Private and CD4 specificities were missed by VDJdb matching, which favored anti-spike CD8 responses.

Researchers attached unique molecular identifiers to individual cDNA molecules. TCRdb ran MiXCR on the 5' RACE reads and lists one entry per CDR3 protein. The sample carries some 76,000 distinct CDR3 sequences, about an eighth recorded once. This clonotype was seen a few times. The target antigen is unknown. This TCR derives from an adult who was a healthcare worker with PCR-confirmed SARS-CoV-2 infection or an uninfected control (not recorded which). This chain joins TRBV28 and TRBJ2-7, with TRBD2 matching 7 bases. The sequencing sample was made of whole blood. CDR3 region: CASTPTSSRLEQYF. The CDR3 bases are TGTGCCAGCACCCCGACTAGCTCTAGACTCGAGCAGTACTTC.